The 30 T cell receptor beta chains below come from one sample, sequenced in a study of blood T cell repertoires in COVID-19. Sequencing was performed with immunoSEQ multiplex PCR; in TCRdb, only in-frame clones are kept and a portion is missing. The sample includes hundreds of thousands of clones, approximately 88% of them seen just once. The specimen sequenced was peripheral blood. The receptor source for this set is a woman in her forties or fifties with COVID-19, enrolled during active disease.

The chain combines TRBV24-1 with TRBJ1-2, with 12 bases identical to TRBD1. With V trimmed by 3 bases and J by 3 bases, 7 bases remained unmatched. Germline values: CDR1 KGHDR, CDR2 SFDVKD. This CDR3 spans 17 amino acids. The DNA for the CDR3 is TGTGCCACCAGTGATGGATTGGGGACAGGGGGCCACTATGGCTACACCTTC. Its translation: CATSDGLGTGGHYGYTF.

The chain carries TRBV7-2 and TRBJ1-5; perhaps TRBD1 as D (6 bases). CDR3 size: 16 residues. In germline, CDR1 is SGHTA, CDR2 FQGNSA. V was clipped by 1 base and J by 4 bases, with 14 bases between them. CDR3 sequence: CASSLVGTNFNQPQHF. As DNA, the CDR3 is TGTGCCAGCAGCTTAGTAGGGACAAACTTTAATCAGCCCCAGCATTTT.

The CDR3 sequence: CASSSGNYYNSPLHF. CDR3 sequence (DNA): TGTGCCAGCAGCTCGGGAAACTACTATAATTCACCCCTCCACTTT. J is TRBJ1-6 and V is TRBV7-6; D not certain. CDR1 is SGHVS and CDR2 is FNYEAQ in the germline V gene. The ends were cut back, 4 bases at V and 3 bases at J, with 10 bases in the middle. This CDR3 contains 15 residues.

This clone showed up just once. V gene TRBV4-2 combines with J gene TRBJ1-2; D not resolved. The CDR3 loop spans 14 amino acids. Trimming stripped 2 bases from V and 9 bases from J, with 16 bases between. Germline CDR1 and CDR2: LGHNA and YNFKEQ. The CDR3 here is CASSQSGDSSSYTF. CDR3 sequence (DNA): TGTGCCAGCAGCCAAAGCGGGGATTCCAGTAGCTACACCTTC.

The chain couples TRBV11-2 to TRBJ2-7, with D uncertain. Looked up from germline, CDR1 is SGHAT and CDR2 is FQNNGV. The CDR3 length is 14 residues. The ends were cut back, 0 bases at V and 7 bases at J, with 13 bases in the middle. The CDR3 DNA follows: TGTGCCAGCAGCTTAGATCGAGGTGGCGTAGAGCAGTACTTC. Its protein is CASSLDRGGVEQYF.

The rearrangement links TRBV6-5 to TRBJ1-1; D possibly corresponds to TRBD1 (6 bases). Trimming pared 10 bases from V and 3 bases from J, leaving 18 bases between. There are 14 residues in the CDR3. The germline V gene has CDR1 MNHEY and CDR2 SVGAGI. CDR3 residues: CATKQGLTDTEAFF. The CDR3 coding sequence is TGTGCCACCAAACAGGGCTTGACTGACACTGAAGCTTTCTTT.

The gene calls are TRBV20-1 and TRBJ1-1; D remains unclear. Germline V lookup: CDR1 DFQATT, CDR2 SNEGSKA (reference sequence). The CDR3 spans 11 residues. Trimming pared 5 bases from V and 10 bases from J, leaving 14 bases between. CDR3 region: CSAPFAAIAFF. CDR3 nucleotides: TGCAGTGCTCCCTTTGCGGCGATAGCTTTCTTT.

Comment on this clone: The junction differs from germline at one of its ends, possibly a read error. The gene calls are TRBV6-1 and TRBJ1-6; D might be TRBD1 (6 bases). Germline values: CDR1 MNHNS, CDR2 SASEGT. The CDR3 totals 15 residues. The DNA for the CDR3 is TGTGCCAGCGGTGAGGGGGGTGGGGGGAATTCACCCCTCCACTTT. Its protein is CASGEGGGGNSPLHF.

The genes are TRBV3-1 (or the pseudogene TRBV3-2) and TRBJ1-2; TRBD1 aligns across 8 bases. The V and J ends lost 4 bases and 6 bases, in that order; junction bases with no gene match: 10. Per germline, CDR1 LGHDT and CDR2 YNNKEL (reference sequence). The length of the CDR3 is 15 residues. The CDR3: CASSRQPTGEDGYTF. CDR3 nucleotides: TGTGCCAGCAGCCGACAACCGACAGGGGAGGATGGCTACACCTTC.

V and J are TRBV27 and TRBJ1-1, with 9 bases identical to TRBD1. The CDR3 totals 17 residues. Germline CDR1 reads MNHEY; CDR2 reads SMNVEV (reference sequence). Trimming at V came to 7 bases and at J to 3 bases, leaving 15 bases not matched to a gene. In DNA form, the CDR3 reads TGTGCCAGCAAGATAGGACAGGGGACGTTTGAGGACACTGAAGCTTTCTTT. Amino acids: CASKIGQGTFEDTEAFF.

The chain couples TRBV7-2 to TRBJ2-3; 8 positions agree with TRBD1. The CDR3 loop spans 14 amino acids. Germline loops: CDR1 SGHTA, CDR2 FQGNSA. The V segment lost 5 bases and the J segment 6 bases; nucleotides outside the gene matches: 7. CDR3 protein: CASSPRTGLDTQYF. In DNA, the CDR3 is TGTGCCAGCAGCCCTCGGACAGGGCTCGATACGCAGTATTTT.

The V call is TRBV5-4, the J call TRBJ2-5; 9 bases are a match to TRBD1. The CDR3 spans 16 residues. With 4 bases clipped from V and 5 bases from J, the junction kept 12 bases outside the gene matches. The V gene's germline CDR1 is SGHNT and CDR2 YYREEE (reference sequence). The DNA of the CDR3 is TGTGCCAGCAGCGAGACCACAGGGGGCCGAGGGGAGACCCAGTACTTC. It yields the protein CASSETTGGRGETQYF.

In DNA form, the CDR3 reads TGTGCCAGCAGCTTAAGTGCAAGTTCCACCGGCGAGCAGTACTTC. This sequence encodes CASSLSASSTGEQYF. This rearrangement joins TRBV7-6 to TRBJ2-7; D not resolved. Deletions cut 2 bases from V and 6 bases from J, with 17 bases between. Germline assignment: CDR1 SGHVS and CDR2 FNYEAQ. This CDR3 is 15 amino acids long.

The chain is built from TRBV28 and TRBJ2-1, with 8 bases lining up with TRBD2. Germline V gene lookup returns CDR1 MDHEN and CDR2 SYDVKM. The CDR3 totals 14 residues. Trimming cost V 5 bases and J 5 bases; bases outside gene matches: 5. CDR3 region: CASSPAGANNEQFF. CDR3 nucleotides: TGTGCCAGCAGTCCAGCGGGGGCCAACAATGAGCAGTTCTTC.

This chain uses TRBV30 with TRBJ1-6, with D maybe TRBD1 (5 bases). The CDR3 sequence is 14 residues long. Trimming shortened V by 2 bases and J by 7 bases, and 12 bases separated the two germline ends. Germline V gives CDR1 GTSNPN, CDR2 SVGIG (reference sequence). This CDR3 is CAWSSGLRNSPLHF. CDR3 DNA: TGTGCCTGGAGTTCAGGGCTGAGGAATTCACCCCTCCACTTT.

This chain connects TRBV25-1 to TRBJ1-3; D ambiguous. The CDR3 covers 16 residues. V dropped 1 base and J dropped 2 bases, with 12 bases sitting between them. Germline CDR1 and CDR2: MGHDK and SYGVNS. CDR3 sequence: CASSELPSGAGNTIYF. CDR3 DNA: TGTGCCAGCAGTGAATTGCCCTCCGGAGCTGGAAACACCATATATTTT. The entire variable domain, with the rest obtained from reference TRBV25-1 and TRBJ1-3, is as follows: EADIYQTPRYLVIGTGKKITLECSQTMGHDKMYWYQQDPGMELHLIHYSYGVNSTEKGDLSSESTVSRIRTEHFPLTLESARPSHTSQYLCASSELPSGAGNTIYFGEGSWLTVV.

The chain combines TRBV21-1 with TRBJ1-1; the D call TRBD1 from the table was never checked on the DNA. TRBV21-1 is tagged as a pseudogene. CDR3 length: 15 amino acids. The DNA of the CDR3 is TGTGCCAGCAGCAAAGATGCCTTGGGGCAGCACGATGCTTTCTTT. Protein: CASSKDALGQHDAFF.

J is TRBJ2-1 and V is TRBV6-5, with 8 bases fitting TRBD1. The CDR3 is 14 amino acids. Trimming removed 3 bases from V and 7 bases from J; junction bases left unmatched: 5. Germline V gene sequence: CDR1 MNHEY, CDR2 SVGAGI. In nucleotides, the CDR3 is TGTGCCAGCAGTTATAGCAGGGGGCAAAATGAGCAGTTCTTC. Its translation is CASSYSRGQNEQFF.

J is TRBJ1-1 and V is TRBV29-1; possible D gene TRBD1, 5 bases. The V gene lost 4 bases and the J gene lost 5 bases, with 17 bases spanning the gap. The CDR3 is 14 amino acids. Germline loops: CDR1 SQVTM, CDR2 ANQGSEA. The CDR3 loop reads CSVAVGQGYTEAFF. The CDR3 DNA sequence: TGCAGCGTTGCGGTGGGGCAGGGTTATACTGAAGCTTTCTTT. Complete variable domain (other parts from reference TRBV29-1 and TRBJ1-1): SAVISQKPSRDICQRGTSLTIQCQVDSQVTMMFWYRQQPGQSLTLIATANQGSEATYESGFVIDKFPISRPNLTFSTLTVSNMSPEDSSIYLCSVAVGQGYTEAFFGQGTRLTVV.

The DNA for the CDR3 is TGCGCCAGCAGCCGACAACCCGGGACTAGCGGGGGTAATGAGCAGTTCTTC. It specifies CASSRQPGTSGGNEQFF. The V call is TRBV4-1, the J call TRBJ2-1; TRBD2 agrees at 14 bases. Per the germline V gene, CDR1 is MGHRA and CDR2 is YSYEKL. This CDR3 comprises 17 residues. J gave up 7 bases and V 4 bases, and 9 bases lay outside the gene matches.

The V call is TRBV6-2 or TRBV6-3, the J call TRBJ2-2; 9 bases match TRBD2. V was pared by 2 bases and J by 8 bases, with 0 bases of the junction left unmatched. Germline loops: CDR1 MNHEY, CDR2 SVGEGT. The CDR3 contains 13 residues. CDR3: CASSYGLAGELFF. For the CDR3, the DNA is TGTGCCAGCAGTTACGGACTAGCGGGGGAGCTGTTTTTT.

This chain links TRBV4-1 with TRBJ1-2; TRBD1 aligns across 7 bases. The CDR3 extends over 15 amino acids. CDR1 is MGHRA and CDR2 is YSYEKL in the germline V gene. The J segment lost 4 bases and the V segment lost 2 bases, leaving 7 bases of the junction unmatched. CDR3 nucleotides: TGCGCCAGCAGCCAACCCCGGGGACAGATCTATGGCTACACCTTC. Amino acids: CASSQPRGQIYGYTF.

This chain uses TRBV6-1 with TRBJ1-2; D might be TRBD1 (6 bases). Germline CDR1 MNHNS, CDR2 SASEGT. This CDR3 spans 13 amino acids. Trimming left V 3 bases short and J 5 bases short, with 10 bases between. CDR3 DNA: TGTGCCAGCAGTGACAGGGGTGAGTATGGCTACACCTTC. Translated, it gives CASSDRGEYGYTF.

As for this clone: The same CDR3 is also encoded by other DNA sequences in this sample. The rearrangement uses TRBV2 and TRBJ1-1, with 7 bases aligning to TRBD1. The germline V gene has CDR1 SNHLY and CDR2 FYNNEI. The length of the CDR3 is 14 residues. V lost 6 bases and J lost 1; bases outside the gene matches: 5. In nucleotides, the CDR3 is TGTGCCAGCAGCCCTCGGACAGGGAACACTGAAGCTTTCTTT. Translated, it gives CASSPRTGNTEAFF.

This sequence joins TRBV3-1 (or the pseudogene TRBV3-2) and TRBJ2-1, with 11 bases fitting TRBD2. The germline V gene has CDR1 LGHDT and CDR2 YNNKEL (reference sequence). V lost 1 base to trimming and J lost 16 bases; unmatched junction nucleotides: 12. CDR3 length equals 15 residues. CDR3 in DNA: TGTGCCAGCAGCCAAGGACTGGCTAGCGGGGGGTTTCCTTTCTTC. This sequence encodes CASSQGLASGGFPFF.

This rearrangement joins TRBV28 to TRBJ2-2, with TRBD1 matching over 12 bases. Germline CDR1 reads MDHEN; CDR2 reads SYDVKM. Losses at the gene ends were 3 bases for V and 3 bases for J; bases not matched to a gene: 11. The CDR3 totals 19 residues. In DNA, the CDR3 is TGTGCCAGCAGTTTGCCCCGGGACAGGGGGCAAAAGTACACCGGGGAGCTGTTTTTT. Its translation is CASSLPRDRGQKYTGELFF.

This chain uses TRBV7-9 with TRBJ2-7; TRBD2 might be the D (6 bases). Deletions cut 4 bases from V and 0 bases from J, with 10 bases between. The CDR3 runs 14 residues. Germline loops: CDR1 SEHNR, CDR2 FQNEAQ (reference sequence). The CDR3 is CASSSRESSYEQYF. Here the CDR3 DNA reads TGTGCCAGCAGCTCCCGGGAGAGCTCCTACGAGCAGTACTTC.

V usage is TRBV30 and J usage is TRBJ2-4, with a tentative D call TRBD2 (8 bases). Germline V gives CDR1 GTSNPN, CDR2 SVGIG (reference sequence). Trimming removed 2 bases at V and 8 bases at J, with 16 bases between. This CDR3 has 14 amino acids. The CDR3 spells CAWSPGGGLDIQYF. Written as DNA, the CDR3 is TGTGCCTGGAGTCCGGGAGGGGGCTTGGACATTCAGTACTTC.

J is TRBJ2-5 and V is TRBV10-3; D uncertain. Germline values: CDR1 ENHRY, CDR2 SYGVKD. This CDR3 has 13 residues. Trimming removed 0 bases at V and 4 bases at J, with 6 bases between. DNA of the CDR3: TGTGCCATCAGTGAGTCCCGAGGAGAGACCCAGTACTTC. Translating gives CAISESRGETQYF.

This chain joins TRBV18 and TRBJ2-1; the match to TRBD1 covers 12 bases. V trimming: 2 bases; J trimming: 7 bases; junction bases outside the gene matches: 6. Germline CDR1 reads KGHSH; CDR2 reads LQKENI. The CDR3 covers 16 residues. The CDR3 DNA reads as TGTGCCAGCTCACCAGGGACAGGGGGCTTGCTGAATGAGCAGTTCTTC. Protein: CASSPGTGGLLNEQFF.